This T cell receptor beta chain was identified in a study of response to subunit inactivated influenza vaccine. In TCRdb, the RT-PCR reads were re-called with MiXCR into one record per CDR3 protein. The sample shows hundreds of thousands of distinct CDR3 sequences, roughly 8.2% of them seen only once. This clonotype occurred many times. V was clipped by 6 bases and J by 3 bases, with 9 bases between them. CDR3 length: 13 amino acids. This clonotype was sampled from a man aged 45-69 years who received an inactivated influenza vaccine. The specimen was PBMCs from blood, collected less than 30 months after vaccination. The V gene is TRBV12-3 or TRBV12-4, the J gene TRBJ1-5, with D possibly being TRBD1 (6 bases). CDR3 loop: CASSRTVNQPQHF. CDR3 in DNA: TGTGCCAGCAGCCGGACAGTCAATCAGCCCCAGCATTTT.